The 5 T cell receptor beta chains below all came from one sample that was sequenced in a study of tumour-infiltrating T cells in Burkitt lymphoma. Clones were read by immunoSEQ multiplex PCR, and TCRdb kept only the in-frame ones, dropping some. The sample consists of about 14,000 clones, approximately 30% of them appearing once. Sequenced sample: tumor tissue. The receptors derive from a human donor with diffuse large B-cell lymphoma.

The rearrangement links TRBV7-7 to TRBJ2-5; D is ambiguous. Germline loops: CDR1 SSHAT, CDR2 FNYEAQ (reference sequence). The CDR3 loop spans 13 amino acids. Trimming removed 5 bases from V and 2 bases from J, with 9 bases in between. CDR3 DNA: TGTGCCAGCAGCCTACACCTACAAGAGACCCAGTACTTC. Protein: CASSLHLQETQYF. Together with reference TRBV7-7 and TRBJ2-5, the CDR3 gives the full variable domain: GAGVSQSPRYKVTKRGQDVTLRCDPISSHATLYWYQQALGQGPEFLTYFNYEAQPDKSGLPSDRFSAERPEGSISTLTIQRTEQRDSAMYRCASSLHLQETQYFGPGTRLLVL.

The chain is built from TRBV10-3 and TRBJ1-2; D may be TRBD1 (6 bases). CDR1 and CDR2 from the germline V gene are ENHRY and SYGVKD. V was clipped by 1 base and J by 2 bases, with 8 bases between them. This CDR3 has 14 amino acids. The CDR3 loop is CAISEYRENYGYTF. CDR3 bases: TGTGCCATCAGTGAGTACAGGGAAAACTATGGCTACACCTTC.

Sample share makes this clone medium-sized (0.01 to 0.1%). This rearrangement joins TRBV7-2 to TRBJ2-3; 10 bases align to TRBD2. Germline CDR1 and CDR2: SGHTA and FQGNSA. The CDR3 extends over 16 amino acids. V lost 1 base, J lost 5 bases, and 6 bases stayed unmatched. DNA of the CDR3: TGTGCCAGCAGCTTAGTAGGACTAGCGGTGATAGATACGCAGTATTTT. As protein: CASSLVGLAVIDTQYF.

This clone was counted between two and nine times. V usage is TRBV7-6 and J usage is TRBJ1-2; D is uncertain. The CDR3 sequence is 13 residues long. CDR1 and CDR2 from the germline V gene are SGHVS and FNYEAQ. Trimming took off 1 base at V and 3 bases at J, with 6 bases between the two ends. DNA for the CDR3: TGTGCCAGCAGCTTAGAAACAGACTATGGCTACACCTTC. Translated, it gives CASSLETDYGYTF.

This chain uses TRBV7-2 with TRBJ2-3, with no clear D. The germline V gene encodes CDR1 SGHTA and CDR2 FQGNSA. This CDR3 comprises 13 residues. V was cut by 0 bases and J by 8 bases, with 9 bases left in between. This CDR3 reads CASSLAITSTQYF. CDR3 nucleotides: TGTGCCAGCAGCTTAGCGATTACCTCTACGCAGTATTTT. The whole variable domain, remainder taken from reference TRBV7-2 and TRBJ2-3, is GAGVSQSPSNKVTEKGKDVELRCDPISGHTALYWYRQSLGQGLEFLIYFQGNSAPDKSGLPSDRFSAERTGGSVSTLTIQRTQQEDSAVYLCASSLAITSTQYFGPGTRLTVL.